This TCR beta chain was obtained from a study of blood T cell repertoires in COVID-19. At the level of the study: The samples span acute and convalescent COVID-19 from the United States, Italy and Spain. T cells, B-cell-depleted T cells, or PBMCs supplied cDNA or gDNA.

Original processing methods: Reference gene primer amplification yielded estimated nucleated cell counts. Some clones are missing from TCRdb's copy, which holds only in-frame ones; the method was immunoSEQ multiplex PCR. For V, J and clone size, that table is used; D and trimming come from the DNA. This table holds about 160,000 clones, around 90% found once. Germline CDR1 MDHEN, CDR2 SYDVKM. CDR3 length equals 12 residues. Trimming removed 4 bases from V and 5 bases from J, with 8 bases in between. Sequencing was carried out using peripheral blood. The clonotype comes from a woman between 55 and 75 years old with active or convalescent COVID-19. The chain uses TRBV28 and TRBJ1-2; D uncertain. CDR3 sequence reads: CASSYRLYGYTF. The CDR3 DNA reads TGTGCCAGCAGTTACCGACTTTATGGCTACACCTTC.